The source of this T cell receptor beta chain is a study of cytomegalovirus exposure and HLA in healthy donors. Looking at the study overall: The same platform was used for the 120 validation repertoires and the 650 to 800 first-cohort repertoires, a later analysis reported. Overall study findings and caveats: In a later analysis, first-cohort TCR clusters were found to tend to co-occur in the 130 or so validation repertoires. In vitro confirmation showed three CMV-associated chains to be CMV antigen specific.

Germline V CDR1 and CDR2: MNHNS, SASEGT. CDR3 length equals 11 residues. V lost 6 bases and J lost 5, with 5 bases in between. Profiled with immunoSEQ multiplex PCR; TCRdb holds only in-frame clones, not every one. Of some 80,000 clones listed, 95% to 96% are singletons. This clone occurred once. What it recognizes is unknown. Sequenced: PBMCs. The sequence was collected from a woman aged 18-29 years in good health and CMV-seronegative. The chain is built from TRBV6-1 and TRBJ1-5; D may be TRBD1 (5 bases). CDR3 nucleotides: TGTGCCAGCAGCAGGGATCAGCCCCAGCATTTT. The encoded protein is CASSRDQPQHF.